Described below is a single T cell receptor beta chain sequence and its context. Antigen: not known. Germline V gene lookup returns CDR1 SGHRS and CDR2 YFSETQ. The CDR3 loop spans 16 amino acids. V was trimmed by 4 bases and J by 2 bases, leaving 16 bases between them. This record belongs to a study of cytomegalovirus exposure and HLA in healthy donors. Study-wide findings and caveats: A few of the chains that were CMV-associated were confirmed in vitro to be specific for CMV antigens. According to a later analysis, donors in an Asian-associated ancestry cluster reportedly had fewer N-insertions than the roughly 640-donor mean. Presence/absence analyses rested on an assumption that sequencing depth was roughly uniform across donors.

Use of 60 Vbeta and 13 Jbeta primers characterized the PCR. The table came from immunoSEQ multiplex PCR; TCRdb's copy has only in-frame clones and leaves some out. The sample consists of some 140,000 clones, 70% to 85% of them appearing once. The TCR was taken from a man aged 35 to 55 in good health and CMV-seropositive. The chain recombines TRBV5-1 with TRBJ2-1; D might be TRBD2 (5 bases). Material: PBMCs. In DNA form, the CDR3 reads TGCGCCAGCAGCCTCACCCTAGCAGCCCCCTACAATGAGCAGTTCTTC. This encodes CASSLTLAAPYNEQFF.